This passage covers 27 T cell receptor beta chains from one sample sequenced in a study of CD8 T cells in ankylosing spondylitis. Study-level findings and limits: One TCR beta motif, made up of eight highly homologous variants, appeared characteristic of ankylosing spondylitis blood.

These receptors have no identified antigens. TCRdb used MiXCR to reprocess the 5' RACE reads, holding one entry per CDR3 protein. The data show more than 100,000 distinct CDR3 sequences, under 20% seen once. The sequencing sample was made of blood, either unsorted or a sorted T cell fraction (not recorded which). The receptors shown here come from a male donor with ankylosing spondylitis.

This clonotype has more than one count but fewer than ten. This chain uses TRBV19 with TRBJ2-7; TRBD2 might be the D (5 bases). In germline, CDR1 is LNHDA, CDR2 SQIVND (reference sequence). This CDR3 is 13 amino acids long. Trimming took 3 bases from V and 1 from J, leaving 7 bases between them. The CDR3 DNA reads as TGTGCCAGTAGTATCTGGGAGTCCTACGAGCAGTACTTC. Its protein is CASSIWESYEQYF.

The chain employs TRBV29-1 and TRBJ1-1, with unresolved D. The germline V and J ends were trimmed by 4 bases and 5 bases, with 11 bases remaining between them. Germline V gene lookup returns CDR1 SQVTM and CDR2 ANQGSEA. The CDR3 length is 12 residues. CDR3 nucleotide sequence: TGCAGCGTTGGAGGGTTGGTTACTGAAGCTTTCTTT. Protein sequence: CSVGGLVTEAFF. Using reference TRBV29-1 and TRBJ1-1 for the parts outside the CDR3, the full variable domain is SAVISQKPSRDICQRGTSLTIQCQVDSQVTMMFWYRQQPGQSLTLIATANQGSEATYESGFVIDKFPISRPNLTFSTLTVSNMSPEDSSIYLCSVGGLVTEAFFGQGTRLTVV.

The J gene is TRBJ1-6, the V gene TRBV28; D is possibly TRBD1 (5 bases). Germline CDR1 reads MDHEN; CDR2 reads SYDVKM. The CDR3 consists of 17 residues. V was trimmed by 7 bases and J by 2 bases, leaving 18 bases between them. The CDR3 nucleotides read TGTGCCAGCATCGCCGAGACAGCCCGGCCCTATAATTCACCCCTCCACTTT. Residues: CASIAETARPYNSPLHF.

The chain couples TRBV27 to TRBJ2-7, with 9 bases fitting TRBD1. CDR3 length: 17 residues. V was clipped by 5 bases and J by 0 bases; unmatched bases: 11. Germline CDR1 MNHEY, CDR2 SMNVEV (reference sequence). Written as DNA, the CDR3 is TGTGCCAGCAGTCCAGGACAGGGGATAAGGAGCTCCTACGAGCAGTACTTC. This codes for CASSPGQGIRSSYEQYF.

J is TRBJ2-1 and V is TRBV4-3; D assignment may be TRBD1 or TRBD2 (5 bases each). This CDR3 is 14 amino acids long. Germline V lookup: CDR1 LGHNA, CDR2 YSLEER. Between the trimmed V and J ends, which lost 3 bases and 5 bases, there was a span of 11 bases. The CDR3 spells CASSQGTANNEQFF. The DNA for the CDR3 is TGCGCCAGCAGCCAGGGGACGGCCAACAATGAGCAGTTCTTC.

There are a few counts of this clonotype. The chain combines TRBV20-1 with TRBJ2-5, with 7 bases matching TRBD1. Germline trimming cut 6 bases from V and 5 bases from J; bases unmatched to any gene: 18. Germline CDR1 DFQATT, CDR2 SNEGSKA (reference sequence). The CDR3 is made up of 16 amino acids. DNA of the CDR3: TGCAGTGCGCCGACCCGGGACAGCCTGCTTGGGGAGACCCAGTACTTC. Translating gives CSAPTRDSLLGETQYF.

V usage is TRBV7-9 and J usage is TRBJ2-1; 7 bases are shared with TRBD1. V gave up 1 base and J gave up 12 bases; unmatched junction bases: 6. CDR1 and CDR2 (germline): SEHNR, FQNEAQ (reference sequence). The CDR3 length is 13 residues. The CDR3 loop is CASSLGGTAGQFF. DNA for the CDR3: TGTGCCAGCAGCTTAGGAGGGACAGCCGGGCAGTTCTTC.

V gene TRBV12-3 or TRBV12-4 combines with J gene TRBJ1-5; tentative D call: TRBD1 (6 bases). The V end lost 6 bases, the J end lost 1 base, and 7 bases lay between the germline ends. The CDR3 runs to 13 residues. The DNA for the CDR3 is TGTGCCAGCAGGGACAGAAGCAATCAGCCCCAGCATTTT. Translating gives CASRDRSNQPQHF.

This clonotype turned up a few times. The chain uses TRBV27 and TRBJ2-7, with a tentative D call TRBD2 (5 bases). This CDR3 is 11 amino acids long. CDR1 is MNHEY and CDR2 is SMNVEV in the germline V gene (reference sequence). The V gene lost 7 bases and the J gene lost 8 bases, with 12 bases spanning the gap. Written as DNA, the CDR3 is TGTGCCAGCATGACGGGATTTAAGCAGTACTTC. It codes for CASMTGFKQYF.

This clonotype turned up a few times. The chain links TRBV5-5 to TRBJ2-5; TRBD2 matches at 7 bases. With V trimmed by 3 bases and J by 4 bases, 6 bases remained unmatched. The germline V gene has CDR1 SGHKS and CDR2 YYEKEE (reference sequence). The CDR3 is 14 amino acids. The DNA of the CDR3 is TGTGCCAGCAGCTGGGCGGGAGTGGGAGAGACCCAGTACTTC. It specifies CASSWAGVGETQYF.

In its sample, this clonotype was seen a few times. This chain joins TRBV20-1 and TRBJ2-5, with TRBD1 identical over 11 bases. Trimming cost V 4 bases and J 7 bases; bases outside gene matches: 14. Germline V gene data show CDR1 as DFQATT and CDR2 as SNEGSKA (reference sequence). This CDR3 spans 16 amino acids. The DNA of the CDR3 is TGCAGTGCTACCGGGACAGGGGGTCTCACAAGAGTGACCCAGTACTTC. This codes for CSATGTGGLTRVTQYF.

This clonotype was detected a few times. The CDR3 here is CASSLVGQGNSPLHF. CDR3 nucleotide sequence: TGTGCCAGCAGCTTAGTTGGGCAGGGGAATTCACCCCTCCACTTT. V is TRBV7-6 and J is TRBJ1-6, with D possibly matching TRBD1 (6 bases). V shed 1 base and J shed 7 bases, with 11 bases lying between them. The germline V gene encodes CDR1 SGHVS and CDR2 FNYEAQ. CDR3 size: 15 residues.

This clonotype was seen a few times. The chain employs TRBV7-9 and TRBJ2-7; 7 bases align to TRBD2. CDR3 length equals 17 residues. V lost 5 bases, J lost 5 bases, and 18 bases stayed unmatched. CDR1 and CDR2 (germline): SEHNR, FQNEAQ (reference sequence). Written as DNA, the CDR3 is TGTGCCAGCAGCCCATATTCAGGCGGGAGCGTGTATAACGAGCAGTACTTC. The encoded protein is CASSPYSGGSVYNEQYF.

This rearrangement joins TRBV9 to TRBJ2-3, with 8 bases fitting TRBD2. V lost 4 bases and J lost 4; bases outside the gene matches: 5. CDR3 length equals 14 residues. Germline V lookup: CDR1 SGDLS, CDR2 YYNGEE. This chain's CDR3 is CASSSAGGADTQYF. In DNA, the CDR3 is TGTGCCAGCAGCTCCGCGGGAGGTGCAGATACGCAGTATTTT.

In this sample, this clonotype turned up a few times. The rearrangement links TRBV27 to TRBJ2-7, with a tentative D call TRBD1 (5 bases). The CDR3 loop spans 17 amino acids. CDR1 and CDR2 from the germline V gene are MNHEY and SMNVEV (reference sequence). Trimming took 4 bases from V and 1 from J, leaving 20 bases between them. The CDR3 coding sequence is TGTGCCAGCAGTTCCCGACTTAGACAGAGTATTTCCTACGAGCAGTACTTC. It is translated as CASSSRLRQSISYEQYF.

This clonotype occurred a few times. The CDR3 protein is CASSSLNSGQGLYEQYF. The CDR3 DNA follows: TGTGCCAGTAGTTCCCTCAATTCGGGACAGGGACTCTACGAGCAGTACTTC. This rearrangement joins TRBV19 to TRBJ2-7, with 9 bases aligning to TRBD1. V was pared by 5 bases and J by 3 bases, with 14 bases of the junction left unmatched. Germline V gene sequence: CDR1 LNHDA, CDR2 SQIVND (reference sequence). This CDR3 is built from 17 residues.

This clonotype occurred a few times. The chain is built from TRBV7-3 and TRBJ2-2; no definite D call. This CDR3 comprises 15 residues. The V and J ends lost 0 bases and 4 bases respectively, with 9 bases between them. CDR1 SGHTA and CDR2 FQGTGA come from the germline V gene. CDR3: CASSLTPHTTGELFF. In DNA form, the CDR3 reads TGTGCCAGCAGCTTAACGCCACATACCACCGGGGAGCTGTTTTTT.

This clonotype was recorded a few times. V and J are TRBV27 and TRBJ1-5; 8 bases are shared with TRBD1. With V trimmed by 4 bases and J by 2 bases, 7 bases remained unmatched. Per germline, CDR1 MNHEY and CDR2 SMNVEV (reference sequence). The CDR3 has 16 amino acids. Here the CDR3 DNA reads TGTGCCAGCAGTTCACAGGGGGGTCTTGGCAATCAGCCCCAGCATTTT. It is translated as CASSSQGGLGNQPQHF.

The V call is TRBV9, the J call TRBJ1-2, with a tentative D call TRBD1 (5 bases). This CDR3 is 14 amino acids long. Trimming took 0 bases from V and 4 from J, leaving 10 bases between them. The germline CDR1 and CDR2 sequences are SGDLS and YYNGEE. The CDR3 protein is CASSVGGGLYGYTF. CDR3 DNA: TGTGCCAGCAGCGTAGGCGGGGGACTCTATGGCTACACCTTC.

J is TRBJ1-1 and V is TRBV13, with no clear D. Trimming pared 5 bases from V and 4 bases from J, leaving 11 bases between. CDR3 length: 13 amino acids. CDR1 and CDR2 from the germline V gene are PRHDT and FYEKMQ (reference sequence). The CDR3: CASSLNGGTEAFF. The CDR3 DNA reads TGTGCCAGCAGCCTAAACGGTGGCACTGAAGCTTTCTTT.

There are many counts of this clonotype. This chain uses TRBV4-1 with TRBJ2-7, with 7 positions matching TRBD1. V gave up 1 base and J gave up 3 bases; unmatched junction bases: 9. The CDR3 consists of 16 residues. Germline assignment: CDR1 MGHRA and CDR2 YSYEKL. The CDR3 nucleotides read TGCGCCAGCAGCCAAGTGCTGGGACAGCAGCGCTACGAGCAGTACTTC. It is translated as CASSQVLGQQRYEQYF.

This chain connects TRBV14 to TRBJ2-7; 12 bases map to TRBD2. J lost 2 bases, V lost 4 bases, and 3 bases had no gene match. CDR1 and CDR2 from the germline V gene are SGHDN and FVKESK. This CDR3 region has 15 residues. The CDR3 spells CASSRLAGVAYEQYF. Written as DNA, the CDR3 is TGTGCCAGCAGCCGACTAGCGGGAGTCGCCTACGAGCAGTACTTC. The whole variable domain, remainder taken from reference TRBV14 and TRBJ2-7, is EAGVTQFPSHSVIEKGQTVTLRCDPISGHDNLYWYRRVMGKEIKFLLHFVKESKQDESGMPNNRFLAERTGGTYSTLKVQPAELEDSGVYFCASSRLAGVAYEQYFGPGTRLTVT.

In its sample, this clonotype was seen a few times. This rearrangement joins TRBV6-1 to TRBJ1-1; perhaps TRBD1 as D (5 bases). The germline V and J ends were trimmed by 6 bases and 13 bases, with 30 bases remaining between them. Germline lookup yields CDR1 MNHNS and CDR2 SASEGT. This CDR3 has 16 residues. CDR3 protein: CASSPRPALSGRIDFF. CDR3 in DNA: TGTGCCAGCAGCCCCCGGCCGGCGTTATCGGGGCGAATTGATTTCTTT.

This clonotype came up a few times. The V call is TRBV6-5, the J call TRBJ2-3, with 7 bases matching TRBD1. Germline CDR1 reads MNHEY; CDR2 reads SVGAGI. Unmatched junction bases numbered 4, after V lost 0 bases and J lost 4 bases. The CDR3 spans 15 residues. Written as DNA, the CDR3 is TGTGCCAGCAGTTACTCCGACAGGGAAGCAGATACGCAGTATTTT. This codes for CASSYSDREADTQYF.

This clonotype was picked up many times. This chain uses TRBV7-9 with TRBJ2-3; D possibly uses TRBD1 or TRBD2 (6 bases each). V lost 10 bases to trimming and J lost 0 bases, with 17 bases between them. There are 15 residues in the CDR3. Germline V CDR1 and CDR2: SEHNR, FQNEAQ (reference sequence). In DNA form, the CDR3 reads TGTGCCATCCAAAGGGGGGACTCTAGCACAGATACGCAGTATTTT. Amino acid sequence: CAIQRGDSSTDTQYF.

This clonotype occurred once. The V gene is TRBV27, the J gene TRBJ1-5; a weak D match, TRBD1 (6 bases). The CDR3 is 16 amino acids. Germline-derived CDR1 and CDR2 are MNHEY and SMNVEV (reference sequence). The ends were cut back, 2 bases at V and 0 bases at J, with 11 bases in the middle. This CDR3 reads CASSLRRGDSNQPQHF. CDR3 DNA: TGTGCCAGCAGTTTAAGGAGGGGGGATAGCAATCAGCCCCAGCATTTT.

This clonotype was observed many times. V usage is TRBV7-6 and J usage is TRBJ2-1; TRBD2 agrees at 11 bases. In germline, CDR1 is SGHVS, CDR2 FNYEAQ. V dropped 5 bases and J dropped 7; count of bases not matched to a gene: 13. This CDR3 region has 17 residues. The CDR3 is CASSSLGASGRLNEQFF. CDR3 DNA: TGTGCCAGCAGCAGTCTCGGGGCTAGCGGGAGGCTGAATGAGCAGTTCTTC.